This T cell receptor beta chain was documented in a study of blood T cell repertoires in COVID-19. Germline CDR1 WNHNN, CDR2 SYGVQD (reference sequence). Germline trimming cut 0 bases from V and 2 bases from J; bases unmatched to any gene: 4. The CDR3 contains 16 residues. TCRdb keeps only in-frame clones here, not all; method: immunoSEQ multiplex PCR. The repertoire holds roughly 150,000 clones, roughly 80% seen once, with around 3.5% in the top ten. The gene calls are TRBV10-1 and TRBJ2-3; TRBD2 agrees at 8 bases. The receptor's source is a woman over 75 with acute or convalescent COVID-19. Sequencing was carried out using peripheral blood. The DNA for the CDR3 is TGCGCCAGCAGTGAGTCCCAGCGGGAGCCCACAGATACGCAGTATTTT. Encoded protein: CASSESQREPTDTQYF.